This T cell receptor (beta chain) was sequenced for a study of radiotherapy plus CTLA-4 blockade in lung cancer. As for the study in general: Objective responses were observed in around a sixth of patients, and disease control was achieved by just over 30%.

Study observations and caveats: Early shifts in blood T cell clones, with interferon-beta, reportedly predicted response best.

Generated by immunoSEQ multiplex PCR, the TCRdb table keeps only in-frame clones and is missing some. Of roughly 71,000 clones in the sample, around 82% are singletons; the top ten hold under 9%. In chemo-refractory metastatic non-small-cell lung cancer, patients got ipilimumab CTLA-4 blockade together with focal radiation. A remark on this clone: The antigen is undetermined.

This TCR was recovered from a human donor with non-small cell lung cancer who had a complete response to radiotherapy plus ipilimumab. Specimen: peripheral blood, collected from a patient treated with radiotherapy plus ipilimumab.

The CDR3 here is CASMGWDSSYEQYF. CDR3 in DNA: TGTGCCAGCATGGGGTGGGACAGTTCCTACGAGCAGTACTTC. The rearrangement uses TRBV28 and TRBJ2-7, with 7 bases matching TRBD1. CDR1 and CDR2 (germline): MDHEN, SYDVKM. After removal of 7 bases from V and 1 base from J, the junction contained 7 bases not matched to a gene. The CDR3 runs to 14 residues. Using reference TRBV28 and TRBJ2-7 for the parts outside the CDR3, the full variable domain is DVKVTQSSRYLVKRTGEKVFLECVQDMDHENMFWYRQDPGLGLRLIYFSYDVKMKEKGDIPEGYSVSREKKERFSLILESASTNQTSMYLCASMGWDSSYEQYFGPGTRLTVT.